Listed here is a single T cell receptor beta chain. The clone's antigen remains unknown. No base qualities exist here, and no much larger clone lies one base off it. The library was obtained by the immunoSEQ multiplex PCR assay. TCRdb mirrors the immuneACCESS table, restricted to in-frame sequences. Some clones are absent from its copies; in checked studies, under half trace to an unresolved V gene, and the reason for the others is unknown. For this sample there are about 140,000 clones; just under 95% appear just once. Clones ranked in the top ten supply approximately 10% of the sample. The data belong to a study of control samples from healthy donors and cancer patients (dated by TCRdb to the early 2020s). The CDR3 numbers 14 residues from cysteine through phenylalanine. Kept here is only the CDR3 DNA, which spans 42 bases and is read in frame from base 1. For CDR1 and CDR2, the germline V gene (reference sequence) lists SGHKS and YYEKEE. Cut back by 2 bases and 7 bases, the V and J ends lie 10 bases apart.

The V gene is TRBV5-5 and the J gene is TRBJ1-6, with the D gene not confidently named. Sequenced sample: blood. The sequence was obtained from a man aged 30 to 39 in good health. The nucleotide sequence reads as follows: TGTGCCAGCAGCTTAACGGCCCAGAATTCACCCCTCCACTTT. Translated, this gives CASSLTAQNSPLHF.